This TCR beta chain was profiled in a study of T cells in Graves' hyperthyroidism and ophthalmopathy. Exclusion of patients followed from uncontrolled infection, other autoimmune disease, pregnancy or lactation. The diagnoses drew upon clinical symptoms, serum thyroxine and TRAb, thyroid ultrasound and orbital computed tomography. It was 10 ml of fresh peripheral blood that supplied the PBMCs. TCR beta CDR3 sequences were amplified from RNA transcripts. HTBI primers were employed in a first-round RT-PCR of the TCR CDR3. TCRdb re-called the multiplex PCR reads with MiXCR, one entry per CDR3 protein. The sample holds about 300,000 distinct CDR3 sequences, approximately 18% seen once. Whole-study results and caveats: In simple terms, a model built on 13 V-J features told ophthalmopathy apart from stable hyperthyroidism.

This clonotype occurred many times. Antigen unknown. CDR1 SGHKS and CDR2 YYEKEE come from the germline V gene (reference sequence). CDR3 size: 13 residues. Trimming took 0 bases from V and 7 from J, leaving 8 bases between them. This chain joins TRBV5-5 and TRBJ2-1; D gene unclear. Sequenced input: blood. The sequence derives from a man in his fifties or sixties with Graves' ophthalmopathy. The CDR3 loop is CASSLALRNEQFF. For the CDR3, the DNA is TGTGCCAGCAGCTTGGCCCTACGGAATGAGCAGTTCTTC.